This paragraph covers one TCR beta chain sequence. This clone's antigen is unknown. Base qualities are not provided; no much larger clone lies one nucleotide away. This entry belongs to a study of blood T cell repertoires in COVID-19 (TCRdb year 2020). Study-wide context: Samples covering the acute and convalescent phases of COVID-19 were provided by collaborators in the United States, Italy and Spain. Sample metadata almost always included a de-identified subject ID, COVID-19 status, age in years and sex. Where HLA class I and class II types were available, the types were taken from metadata supplied by the sample provider, not from assay-based typing. Samples came from the ongoing ImmuneRACE study (first 160 participants) plus 1,254 subjects from 6 global collaborators. The repertoires were made available in a free public database intended to serve as a resource for research on the immune response to SARS-CoV-2. The material from the prospective study consisted of cDNA or gDNA derived from T cells, B-cell-depleted T cells, or PBMCs. The dataset comprised deeply sampled blood TCRbeta repertoires from subjects exposed to, actively infected with, or recovered from COVID-19. Overall study results and their limits: The amount of clinical and demographic metadata varied by source and participant and was provided uncurated.

The immunoSEQ Assay, a bias-controlled multiplex PCR, was used to amplify TCRbeta CDR3 regions from genomic DNA. On the authors' methods: Nucleated cell counts per sample were estimated from amplification of reference gene primers within the assay. To quantify the absolute abundance of each unique TCRbeta CDR3 rearrangement, sequence reads were collapsed and filtered. Productive Simpson clonality was computed per sample as the square root of Simpson's diversity index over productive rearrangements. Drawn from immuneACCESS, this table holds only the in-frame rearrangements with V and J called that TCRdb kept. Clones are partly lost; checked studies trace under half to an unresolved V gene and leave the rest unexplained. V, J and clone size were drawn from that table, and D and trimming were deduced from the DNA. The sample table lists about 290,000 clones, under 90% of them with a count of one. The ten largest make up 1.7% of the sample.

Participants in the prospective study were enrolled through a virtual design, were aged about 18 to 90 years, and lived in 24 United States geographic areas. Cohort assignment in the prospective study relied on participant-reported clinical history from a screening survey and a study questionnaire. ImmuneRACE Cohort 3 recovered participants were defined by two consecutive negative NP/OP PCR tests, healthcare professional clearance, or symptom resolution. Each participant in the prospective study had whole blood, serum and a nasopharyngeal or oropharyngeal swab collected by mobile phlebotomists. Prospective study participants could optionally give additional blood draws and questionnaires over an approximately 2-month period. Blood samples from the prospective study were shipped frozen or at room temperature prior to DNA extraction. Sequenced input: PBMCs or T cells enriched from blood (not recorded which). This clonotype originated in a middle-aged woman who had recovered from COVID-19.

The nucleotides are TGTGCCAGCCGGTACCGGACAGGGAATTCTGAAGCTTTCTTT. This codes for CASRYRTGNSEAFF. Recombination connected TRBV27 to TRBJ1-1; 8 bases in the junction line up with TRBD1. For CDR1 and CDR2, the germline V gene (reference sequence) lists MNHEY and SMNVEV. Trimming takes 8 bases off V and 6 bases off J; junction bases not matched to a gene: 11. From its cysteine to its phenylalanine, the CDR3 spans 14 amino acids. Only the CDR3 DNA is retained, 42 bases long and in frame from the first base.